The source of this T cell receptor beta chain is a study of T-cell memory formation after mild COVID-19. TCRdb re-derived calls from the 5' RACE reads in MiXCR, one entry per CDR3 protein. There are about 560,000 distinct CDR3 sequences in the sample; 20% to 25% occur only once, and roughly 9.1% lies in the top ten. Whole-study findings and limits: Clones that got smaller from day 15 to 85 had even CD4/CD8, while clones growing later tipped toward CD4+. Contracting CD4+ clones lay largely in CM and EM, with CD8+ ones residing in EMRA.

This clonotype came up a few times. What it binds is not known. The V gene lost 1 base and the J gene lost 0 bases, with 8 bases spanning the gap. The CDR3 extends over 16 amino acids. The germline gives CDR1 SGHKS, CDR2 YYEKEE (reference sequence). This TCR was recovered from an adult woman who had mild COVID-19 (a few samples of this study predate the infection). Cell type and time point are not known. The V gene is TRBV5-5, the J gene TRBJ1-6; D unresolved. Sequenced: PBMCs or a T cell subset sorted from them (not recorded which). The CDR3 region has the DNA TGTGCCAGCAGCTTGTCTGGCAGCTCCTATAATTCACCCCTCCACTTT. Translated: CASSLSGSSYNSPLHF.